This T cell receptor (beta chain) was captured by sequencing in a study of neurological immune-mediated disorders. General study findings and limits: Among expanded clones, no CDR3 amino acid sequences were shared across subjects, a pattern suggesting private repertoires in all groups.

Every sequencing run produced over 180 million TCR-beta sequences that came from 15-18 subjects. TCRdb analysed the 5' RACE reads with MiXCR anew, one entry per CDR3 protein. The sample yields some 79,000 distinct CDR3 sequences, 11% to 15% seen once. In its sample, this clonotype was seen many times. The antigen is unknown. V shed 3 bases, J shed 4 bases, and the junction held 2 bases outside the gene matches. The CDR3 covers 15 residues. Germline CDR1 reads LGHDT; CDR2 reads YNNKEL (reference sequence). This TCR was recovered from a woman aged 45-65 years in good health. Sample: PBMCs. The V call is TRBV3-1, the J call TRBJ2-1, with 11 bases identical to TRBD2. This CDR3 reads CASSHSGRAYNEQFF. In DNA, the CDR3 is TGTGCCAGCAGCCATAGCGGGAGGGCTTACAATGAGCAGTTCTTC.